This T cell receptor (beta chain) was captured by sequencing in a study of blood T cell repertoires in COVID-19. Followed over time, Seattle patients had been enrolled while infection was active. Sequencing used immunoSEQ multiplex PCR; TCRdb keeps in-frame clones, though not all of them. This table holds approximately 160,000 clones, approximately 86% found once. CDR1 and CDR2 from the germline V gene are MDHEN and SYDVKM. The CDR3 totals 15 residues. Trimming removed 7 bases at V and 0 bases at J, with 16 bases between. Sample: peripheral blood. This chain connects TRBV28 to TRBJ2-7; perhaps TRBD1 as D (6 bases). The origin of this receptor is a man in his 60s with COVID-19, enrolled during active disease. CDR3 nucleotides: TGTGCCAGCACCACGACAGGAGCCCTCTCCTACGAGCAGTACTTC. This codes for CASTTTGALSYEQYF.